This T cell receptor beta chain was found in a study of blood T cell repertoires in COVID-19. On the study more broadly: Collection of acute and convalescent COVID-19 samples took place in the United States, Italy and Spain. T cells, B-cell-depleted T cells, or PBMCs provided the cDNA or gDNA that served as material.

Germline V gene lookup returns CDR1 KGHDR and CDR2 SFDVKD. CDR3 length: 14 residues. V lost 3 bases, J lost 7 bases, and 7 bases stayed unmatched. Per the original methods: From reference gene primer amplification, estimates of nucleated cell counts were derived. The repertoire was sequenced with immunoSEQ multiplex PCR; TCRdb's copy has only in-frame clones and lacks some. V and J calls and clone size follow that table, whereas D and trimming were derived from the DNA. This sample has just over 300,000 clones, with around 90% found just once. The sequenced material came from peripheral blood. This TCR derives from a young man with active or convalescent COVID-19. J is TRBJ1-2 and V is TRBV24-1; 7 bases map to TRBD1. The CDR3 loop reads CATSDAQGRGGYTF. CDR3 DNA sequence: TGTGCCACCAGTGATGCACAGGGGCGCGGTGGCTACACCTTC.